A selection of T cell receptor beta chains follows, all from one sample in a study of shared clonotypes between healthy human individuals. The method was immunoSEQ multiplex PCR; TCRdb's version includes in-frame clones alone and lacks a portion of them. Here the sample spans millions of clones, about 92% being singletons. Sequenced: naive CD8+ T cells from PBMCs. These receptor sequences come from a man between 18 and 35 years old in good health. Some clones in this sample may be carry-over from other donors' samples. Each CDR3 is given without its conserved first and last residue.

j_call | v_call | cdr3_aa
TRBJ2-1 | TRBV27 | ASSLKFPWTADNEQF
TRBJ2-7 | TRBV9 | ASSVASRPHDEQY
TRBJ1-1 | TRBV27 | ASSPGPRGRNTEAF
TRBJ1-4 | TRBV28 | ASSLVGSVNEKLF
TRBJ2-3 | TRBV27 | ASRPTGGSRTDTQY
TRBJ2-7 | TRBV27 | ASSLNTASTADRFYEQY
TRBJ2-1 | TRBV9 | ASSHETGNYNEQF
TRBJ2-1 | TRBV6-6 | ASSLPGNEQF
TRBJ1-2 | TRBV9 | ASSVATVPTRDGYT
TRBJ2-1 | TRBV27 | ASSFQGAINEQF
TRBJ2-7 | TRBV11-2 | ASSLWRGITYEQY
TRBJ2-3 | TRBV29-1 | SVPGLAGVRRGTDTQY
TRBJ2-1 | TRBV9 | ASSPGTGTRTEQF
TRBJ2-1 | TRBV9 | ASSALAGGPNEQF
TRBJ2-5 | TRBV7-9 | ASASFPGQGRHETQY
TRBJ2-2 | TRBV4-1 | ASSHTGAPGELF
TRBJ1-5 | TRBV9 | ASSVGAGHYSNQPQH
TRBJ1-5 | TRBV5-6 | ASSLEGQFNQPQH
TRBJ2-1 | TRBV4-1 | ASSQDGTSGNEQF
TRBJ2-1 | TRBV2 | ASSEITSGVSNEQF
TRBJ2-7 | TRBV7-2 | ASSWDSSSYEQY
TRBJ2-7 | TRBV6-5 | ASSTGQGNEQY
TRBJ2-1 | TRBV5-1 | ASRSSGREQF
TRBJ2-1 | TRBV29-1 | SVDGWGRNEQF
TRBJ2-7 | TRBV7-2 | ASSPYGTPAYEQY
TRBJ1-1 | TRBV7-6 | ASSLSGAGGTEAF
TRBJ2-2 | TRBV10-3 | AISRLAGASNTGELF
TRBJ1-2 | TRBV11-2 | ASSDRKNTNYGYT
TRBJ2-7 | TRBV5-4 | ASSTLTETPYEQY
TRBJ1-1 | TRBV19 | ASSIVGAGGFTEAF
TRBJ2-5 | TRBV28 | ASSPLSGRALETQY
TRBJ2-2 | TRBV30 | AWDLDGAGELF
TRBJ2-6 | TRBV7-8 | ASSLVAGANVLT
TRBJ1-2 | TRBV7-9 | ASSPVDRGYYGYT
TRBJ2-1 | TRBV9 | ASGTSAYNEQF
TRBJ2-5 | TRBV5-1 | ASSFTAIYQETQY
TRBJ1-1 | TRBV11-3 | ASSQDFRGLNTEAF
TRBJ2-5 | TRBV7-9 | ASSLGAGAAQETQY
TRBJ1-2 | TRBV6-5 | ATDGPNGYT
TRBJ2-1 | TRBV28 | ASSSTRENYNEQF
TRBJ2-7 | TRBV6-1 | ASGGTSSYEQY
TRBJ2-7 | TRBV7-2 | ASSRRDREPYEQY
TRBJ2-7 | TRBV28 | ASSLDFGDSLNEQY
TRBJ1-3 | TRBV9 | ASSVATRGGPGNTIY
TRBJ2-7 | TRBV4-1 | ASSQDGGGYPYEQY
TRBJ2-1 | TRBV6-5 | ASSPGLNNEQF
TRBJ2-7 | TRBV19 | ASSWTATYEQY
TRBJ2-7 | TRBV5-1 | ASSSQSGTLYEQY
TRBJ2-7 | TRBV4-1 | ASSQGGGLAHEQY
TRBJ2-1 | TRBV5-6 | ASSSGPDNEQF
TRBJ2-6 | TRBV28 | ASSLLAVRDRGYSGANVLT
TRBJ1-2 | TRBV18 | ASSLDAPPDGYT
TRBJ1-4 | TRBV9 | ASSVAGGSNEKLF
TRBJ2-3 | TRBV27 | ASSLSWGVSRTTDTQY
TRBJ2-3 | TRBV7-9 | ASRDRSADTQY
TRBJ2-6 | TRBV5-4 | ASNRGLAGNSGANVLT
TRBJ2-2 | TRBV27 | ASSFGSNTGELF
TRBJ2-1 | TRBV7-8 | ASSLVEHEYCEQF
TRBJ1-2 | TRBV9 | ASTDNLNYGYT
TRBJ2-7 | TRBV7-9 | ASSLSWEQY